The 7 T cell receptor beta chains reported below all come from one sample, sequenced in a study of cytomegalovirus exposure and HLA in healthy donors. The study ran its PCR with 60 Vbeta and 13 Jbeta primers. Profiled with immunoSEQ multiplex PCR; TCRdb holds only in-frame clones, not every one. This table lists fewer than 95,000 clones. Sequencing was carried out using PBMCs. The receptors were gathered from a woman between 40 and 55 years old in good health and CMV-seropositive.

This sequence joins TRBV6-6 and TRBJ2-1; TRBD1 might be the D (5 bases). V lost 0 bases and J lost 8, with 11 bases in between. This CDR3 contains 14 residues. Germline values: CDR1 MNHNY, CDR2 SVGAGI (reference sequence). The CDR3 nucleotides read TGTGCCAGCAGTTACTCGGACACAGGCTATGAGCAGTTCTTC. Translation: CASSYSDTGYEQFF.

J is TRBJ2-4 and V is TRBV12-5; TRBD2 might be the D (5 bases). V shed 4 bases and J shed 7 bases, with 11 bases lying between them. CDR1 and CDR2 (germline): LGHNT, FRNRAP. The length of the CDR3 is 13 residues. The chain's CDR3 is CASGYLEGNIQYF. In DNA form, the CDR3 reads TGTGCTAGTGGTTATCTAGAGGGTAACATTCAGTACTTC.

DNA for the CDR3: TGCGCCAGCAGCTTGGGGCAGGCGAACACTGAAGCTTTCTTT. Translated: CASSLGQANTEAFF. The rearrangement joins TRBV5-1 to TRBJ1-1; D unclear. The CDR3 spans 14 residues. V lost 0 bases and J lost 1, with 7 bases in between. Per the germline V gene, CDR1 is SGHRS and CDR2 is YFSETQ.

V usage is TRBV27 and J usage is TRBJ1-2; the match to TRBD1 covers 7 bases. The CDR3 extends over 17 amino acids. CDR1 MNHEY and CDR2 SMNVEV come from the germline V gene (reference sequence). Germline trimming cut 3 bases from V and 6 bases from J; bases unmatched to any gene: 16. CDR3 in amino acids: CASSFLPHRTGHHGYTF. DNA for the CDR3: TGTGCCAGCAGTTTTTTGCCCCATCGGACAGGACACCATGGCTACACCTTC.

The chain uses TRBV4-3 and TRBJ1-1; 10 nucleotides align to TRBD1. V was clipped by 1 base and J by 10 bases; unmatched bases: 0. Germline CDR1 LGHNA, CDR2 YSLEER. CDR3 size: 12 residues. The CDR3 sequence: CASSQGTGGAFF. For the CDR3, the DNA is TGCGCCAGCAGCCAAGGGACAGGGGGAGCTTTCTTT.

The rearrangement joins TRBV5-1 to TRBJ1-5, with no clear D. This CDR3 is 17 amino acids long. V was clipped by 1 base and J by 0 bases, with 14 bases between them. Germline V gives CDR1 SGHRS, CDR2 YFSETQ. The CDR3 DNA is TGCGCCAGCAGCTTGCAACCGATATCACATAGCAATCAGCCCCAGCATTTT. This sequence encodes CASSLQPISHSNQPQHF.

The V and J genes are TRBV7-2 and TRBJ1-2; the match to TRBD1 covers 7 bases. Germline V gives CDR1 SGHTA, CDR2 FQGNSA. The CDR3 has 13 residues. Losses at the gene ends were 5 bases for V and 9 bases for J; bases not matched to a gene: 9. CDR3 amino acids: CASSGGTAGSYTF. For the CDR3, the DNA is TGTGCCAGCAGCGGCGGGACAGCGGGCAGCTACACCTTC.